The next 15 T cell receptor beta chains were all read from a single sample in a study of OX40 agonist ivuxolimab in advanced cancers. The protocol was immunoSEQ multiplex PCR, while the TCRdb copy is restricted to in-frame clones and leaves out a portion. The sample holds some 94,000 clones, 92% seen once. Sequencing used CD4+ or CD8+ T cells sorted from blood, obtained in a trial of the OX40 agonist ivuxolimab. The receptors derive from an adult with an advanced solid tumor such as melanoma, head and neck, liver or kidney cancer.

This chain connects TRBV6-6 to TRBJ1-1; a possible D gene is TRBD1 (5 bases). CDR3 length equals 13 residues. The germline CDR1 and CDR2 sequences are MNHNY and SVGAGI (reference sequence). V was cut by 1 base and J by 8 bases, with 11 bases left in between. In nucleotides, the CDR3 is TGTGCCAGCAGTTACTTCCAGGGCACCGAAGCTTTCTTT. This translates into CASSYFQGTEAFF.

The chain employs TRBV5-1 and TRBJ1-1; 8 bases fit TRBD1. Germline assignment: CDR1 SGHRS and CDR2 YFSETQ. The CDR3 loop spans 14 amino acids. V trimming: 4 bases; J trimming: 4 bases; junction bases outside the gene matches: 6. CDR3: CASSPGGGGTEAFF. CDR3 in DNA: TGCGCCAGCAGCCCAGGGGGCGGGGGCACTGAAGCTTTCTTT.

The chain joins TRBV7-9 to TRBJ2-1; no clear D. The CDR3 covers 14 residues. Trimming left V 3 bases short and J 4 bases short, with 10 bases between. CDR1 is SEHNR, CDR2 FQNEAQ, per germline (reference sequence). The CDR3 is CASSLDAEYNEQFF. CDR3 in DNA: TGTGCCAGCAGCTTGGACGCGGAATACAATGAGCAGTTCTTC.

The V and J genes are TRBV5-4 and TRBJ2-7; 9 bases agree with TRBD1. CDR1 is SGHNT, CDR2 YYREEE, per germline (reference sequence). The junction had 4 bases not matched to a gene; V was cut back by 2 bases and J by 4 bases. This CDR3 has 14 amino acids. The CDR3 loop reads CASSLGTGLYEQYF. The CDR3 DNA reads as TGTGCCAGCAGCTTAGGGACAGGGTTATACGAGCAGTACTTC. Filled out from reference TRBV5-4 and TRBJ2-7, the complete variable domain reads ETGVTQSPTHLIKTRGQQVTLRCSSQSGHNTVSWYQQALGQGPQFIFQYYREEENGRGNFPPRFSGLQFPNYSSELNVNALELDDSALYLCASSLGTGLYEQYFGPGTRLTVT.

The chain has TRBV7-8 and TRBJ1-4; D uncertain. The CDR3 contains 13 residues. Germline V gives CDR1 SGHVS, CDR2 FQNEAQ. Between the trimmed V and J ends, which lost 2 bases and 10 bases, there was a span of 11 bases. As DNA, the CDR3 is TGTGCCAGCAGCTTAACCAGCGGGCGAAAACTGTTTTTT. Translation: CASSLTSGRKLFF.

V and J are TRBV5-1 and TRBJ1-2; D remains unclear. Germline values: CDR1 SGHRS, CDR2 YFSETQ. Trimming removed 1 base from V and 0 bases from J, with 13 bases in between. CDR3 size: 16 residues. For the CDR3, the DNA is TGCGCCAGCAGCTTGAGACCTCCGGCAGCTAACTATGGCTACACCTTC. Its protein product is CASSLRPPAANYGYTF.

The V gene is TRBV4-1, the J gene TRBJ2-7, with 7 bases that match TRBD1. From germline, CDR1 is MGHRA and CDR2 YSYEKL. With V trimmed by 3 bases and J by 3 bases, 8 bases remained unmatched. The CDR3 runs 15 residues. The CDR3 is CASSHASGTVYEQYF. CDR3 coding DNA: TGCGCCAGCAGCCACGCCTCCGGGACAGTCTACGAGCAGTACTTC.

This rearrangement joins TRBV19 to TRBJ2-7; 11 bases fit TRBD1. With V trimmed by 9 bases and J by 4 bases, 5 bases remained unmatched. CDR3 size: 13 residues. Germline CDR1 LNHDA, CDR2 SQIVND (reference sequence). CDR3 residues: CASSDRGLYEQYF. CDR3 in DNA: TGTGCCAGCTCGGACAGGGGGCTTTACGAGCAGTACTTC.

This clone was observed once. This chain joins TRBV15 and TRBJ1-1; possible D gene TRBD1, 6 bases. Germline CDR1 LNHNV, CDR2 YYDKDF (reference sequence). This CDR3 is 17 amino acids long. Trimming removed 0 bases at V and 7 bases at J, with 21 bases between. The DNA of the CDR3 is TGTGCCACCAGCAGAGATTCAGGGGTCTCTCTTTTAGATGAAGCTTTCTTT. Its protein product is CATSRDSGVSLLDEAFF.

This chain uses TRBV2 with TRBJ2-7; D might be TRBD2 (6 bases). This CDR3 has 15 amino acids. Germline lookup yields CDR1 SNHLY and CDR2 FYNNEI. The germline V and J ends were trimmed by 3 bases and 0 bases, with 12 bases remaining between them. CDR3 nucleotide sequence: TGTGCCAGCAGTGAGGAGGGCGGGTCCTCCTACGAGCAGTACTTC. As protein: CASSEEGGSSYEQYF.

The gene calls are TRBV5-6 and TRBJ1-2, with D perhaps matching TRBD1 (6 bases). The CDR3 is 14 amino acids. Deletions cut 0 bases from V and 4 bases from J, with 10 bases between. The germline CDR1 and CDR2 sequences are SGHDT and YYEEEE. In DNA, the CDR3 is TGTGCCAGCAGCTTGGTCCGAGGGGGCTATGGCTACACCTTC. As protein: CASSLVRGGYGYTF.

The chain is built from TRBV4-1 and TRBJ2-7; 13 bases map to TRBD2. Looked up from germline, CDR1 is MGHRA and CDR2 is YSYEKL. V lost 4 bases, J lost 0 bases, and 12 bases stayed unmatched. The CDR3 is 19 amino acids. The CDR3 DNA reads as TGCGCCAGCAGCCCTCGGACTAGCGGGAGATATTCGAGCTCCTACGAGCAGTACTTC. Protein product: CASSPRTSGRYSSSYEQYF.

The CDR3 DNA is TGTGCCAGCAGTCCCGGACAGGGAGGTACGCAGTATTTT. This codes for CASSPGQGGTQYF. The chain links TRBV25-1 to TRBJ2-3; 8 bases fit TRBD1. The CDR3 consists of 13 residues. Losses at the gene ends were 5 bases for V and 8 bases for J; bases not matched to a gene: 6. Germline CDR1 MGHDK, CDR2 SYGVNS.

The rearrangement links TRBV27 to TRBJ2-2, with D maybe TRBD1 (5 bases). V was cut by 0 bases and J by 1 base, with 21 bases left in between. The CDR3 totals 20 residues. Germline V CDR1 and CDR2: MNHEY, SMNVEV (reference sequence). The CDR3 loop reads CASSLSDRQPRQGNTGELFF. CDR3 DNA sequence: TGTGCCAGCAGTTTATCTGACCGGCAACCGAGGCAGGGGAACACCGGGGAGCTGTTTTTT.

V and J are TRBV5-1 and TRBJ2-3; no clear D. V lost 0 bases and J lost 5, with 7 bases in between. This CDR3 contains 13 residues. Per the germline V gene, CDR1 is SGHRS and CDR2 is YFSETQ. This CDR3 is CASSLENRDTQYF. In nucleotides, the CDR3 is TGCGCCAGCAGCTTGGAAAACAGAGATACGCAGTATTTT.